This T cell receptor (beta chain) derives from a study of OX40 agonist ivuxolimab in advanced cancers. In the study overall: Patients enrolled in dose escalation were diagnosed with hepatocellular carcinoma, melanoma, renal cell or head and neck cancer. Partial response was recorded in three patients: one hepatocellular carcinoma and two cutaneous melanoma cases. Aged roughly 20 to 79 with a mean of 60 years, they were more than 80% male.

V was trimmed by 2 bases and J by 0 bases, leaving 6 bases between them. The germline CDR1 and CDR2 sequences are MNHEY and SVGAGI. CDR3 length equals 14 residues. The data were produced by immunoSEQ multiplex PCR, yet TCRdb's version contains in-frame clones alone and is incomplete. Of 70,000 to 80,000 clones listed, roughly nine tenths are singletons. The clonotype was recovered from an adult with an advanced solid tumor such as melanoma, head and neck, liver or kidney cancer. The V and J genes are TRBV6-5 and TRBJ2-3, with D maybe TRBD1 (5 bases). The input for sequencing was CD4+ or CD8+ T cells sorted from blood, taken in a trial of the OX40 agonist ivuxolimab. In nucleotides, the CDR3 is TGTGCCAGCAGTTACACAGGCAGCACAGATACGCAGTATTTT. Its translation: CASSYTGSTDTQYF.